This section outlines one T cell receptor beta chain sequence together with its context. Its antigen is unidentified. The data stem from a study of T cells after yellow fever vaccination. Background on the study: Those fractions that held only low numbers of cells were prepared using the SMART-Seq v4 Ultra Low Input RNA kit. Notes on the study in general: Post-booster repertoires contained most primary-vaccination clones again (roughly 96% CD4, about 90% CD8).

From the 5' RACE reads, TCRdb called clonotypes with MiXCR, one entry per CDR3 protein. The table includes some 320,000 distinct CDR3 sequences, over 8% detected once. The germline CDR1 and CDR2 sequences are MNHEY and SVGEGT. This CDR3 has 16 amino acids. The J segment lost 5 bases and the V segment lost 2 bases, leaving 4 bases of the junction unmatched. This TCR was sampled from a young man who received the YFV17D yellow fever vaccine. The sample was PBMCs, taken on the day of the first yellow fever vaccination. The chain links TRBV6-2 or TRBV6-3 to TRBJ2-5; 14 bases agree with TRBD2. The CDR3, as DNA: TGTGCCAGCAGTTACGGACTAGCGGGGGGCTCGGAGACCCAGTACTTC. It yields the protein CASSYGLAGGSETQYF.